This TCR beta chain was sequenced during a study of T-cell reconstitution after alpha-beta-depleted transplantation in children. The study's findings and limits: Surviving recipient cells, namely T cells and thymic progenitors, were the source of high day-60 TCRbeta diversity in some patients. Fresh T-cell production supplied most of the T-cell counts and diversity seen one year after transplant.

This clonotype has just a few counts. The antigen is unknown. CDR1 and CDR2 (germline): MGHRA, YSYEKL. The V segment lost 1 base and the J segment 2 bases; nucleotides outside the gene matches: 3. The CDR3 sequence is 16 residues long. The TCRbeta library incorporated unique molecular identifiers. TCRdb fed the PCR reads into MiXCR, producing one record per CDR3 protein. The data show 750,000 to 950,000 distinct CDR3 sequences, roughly 15% seen once. The chain recombines TRBV4-1 with TRBJ2-1, with 9 bases that match TRBD2. The sequences come from PBMCs, mostly from graft donor cells, collected 360 days after TCRalphabeta/CD19-depleted stem cell transplant. This clonotype originated in a male patient between 5 and 17 years old who had a stem cell transplant for acute lymphoblastic leukemia, so the T cells may come from the graft donor. Written as DNA, the CDR3 is TGCGCCAGCAGCCAAGGTCTAGCGGGAACCTACAATGAGCAGTTCTTC. It encodes CASSQGLAGTYNEQFF.